This T cell receptor (beta chain) is from a study of CD8 T cells in ankylosing spondylitis. TCRdb ran MiXCR on the 5' RACE reads and lists one entry per CDR3 protein. The sample shows approximately 46,000 distinct CDR3 sequences, about 11% of them seen only once. CDR3 length: 12 residues. Germline CDR1 reads LNHDA; CDR2 reads SQIVND (reference sequence). The V end lost 7 bases, the J end lost 7 bases, and 13 bases lay between the germline ends. Sequencing was done on a sample of blood, either unsorted or a sorted T cell fraction (not recorded which). The chain carries TRBV19 and TRBJ1-2, with D unclear. The sequence came from a male donor with ankylosing spondylitis or in good health (not recorded which). This chain's CDR3 is CASTNPVGGYTF. Written as DNA, the CDR3 is TGTGCCAGTACAAATCCAGTAGGTGGCTACACCTTC.